These T cell receptor beta chains were read from a single sample in a study of shared clonotypes between healthy human individuals. Clones were sequenced by immunoSEQ multiplex PCR, and TCRdb holds only the in-frame ones, with some missing. Of more than 2 million clones listed, 85% to 95% are singletons. The specimen was naive CD4+ T cells sorted from blood. These TCRs come from a man in his late teens or twenties in good health. Both conserved end residues are trimmed from each CDR3. Fields, in order: J gene, V gene, CDR3 protein.

J: TRBJ2-3
V: TRBV2
CDR3: ASSDLLAGEGDTQY

J: TRBJ1-5
V: TRBV5-6
CDR3: ASRRKNSHQPQH

J: TRBJ2-1
V: TRBV5-4
CDR3: ASTSPDSHYNEQF

J: TRBJ2-5
V: TRBV29-1
CDR3: SVGTGTLLETQY

J: TRBJ2-5
V: TRBV7-9
CDR3: ASSFIMGTGQETQY

J: TRBJ2-1
V: TRBV10-3
CDR3: AISQEADEQF

J: TRBJ1-1
V: TRBV6-5
CDR3: ASKRGLKGTEAF

J: TRBJ2-2
V: TRBV9
CDR3: ASRAAGTHTTGELF

J: TRBJ2-7
V: TRBV5-4
CDR3: ASSGGRTYEQY

J: TRBJ2-3
V: TRBV2
CDR3: ASSAQGLGDTQY

J: TRBJ1-6
V: TRBV21-1
CDR3: ASRYVGNSPLH

J: TRBJ1-5
V: TRBV4-1
CDR3: ASSSEGTGVQPQH

J: TRBJ1-2
V: TRBV6-6
CDR3: ASSRGKETGYT

J: TRBJ2-7
V: TRBV15
CDR3: ATSRAGLGGHEQY